This TCR beta chain was obtained from a study of Graves' ophthalmopathy and Graves' hyperthyroidism. RNA transcripts yielded amplified TCR beta CDR3 regions. RT-PCR with HTBI primers came first, then second-round multiplex PCR. TCRdb independently ran MiXCR on the multiplex PCR reads; one entry per CDR3 protein. The profile shows 170,000 or so distinct CDR3 sequences, roughly 37% of them singletons. The CDR3 has 14 residues. Germline loops: CDR1 ENHRY, CDR2 SYGVKD. The V segment lost 11 bases and the J segment 7 bases; nucleotides outside the gene matches: 9. Having ophthalmopathy, the donors showed moderate-to-severe activity, CAS ≥3 and NOSPECS ≥4, with disease lasting under 3 months. Clinical symptoms, serum thyroxine, TRAb, thyroid ultrasound and orbital computed tomography determined diagnosis. The sample holds many counts of this clonotype.

This TCR was recovered from a woman aged 40 to 49 with Graves' ophthalmopathy. The source material was peripheral blood. This chain joins TRBV10-3 and TRBJ2-7; 15 bases agree with TRBD2. The CDR3 sequence: CASRPGLAGGEQYF. CDR3 sequence (DNA): TGTGCCTCCCGCCCGGGACTAGCGGGAGGTGAGCAGTACTTC.